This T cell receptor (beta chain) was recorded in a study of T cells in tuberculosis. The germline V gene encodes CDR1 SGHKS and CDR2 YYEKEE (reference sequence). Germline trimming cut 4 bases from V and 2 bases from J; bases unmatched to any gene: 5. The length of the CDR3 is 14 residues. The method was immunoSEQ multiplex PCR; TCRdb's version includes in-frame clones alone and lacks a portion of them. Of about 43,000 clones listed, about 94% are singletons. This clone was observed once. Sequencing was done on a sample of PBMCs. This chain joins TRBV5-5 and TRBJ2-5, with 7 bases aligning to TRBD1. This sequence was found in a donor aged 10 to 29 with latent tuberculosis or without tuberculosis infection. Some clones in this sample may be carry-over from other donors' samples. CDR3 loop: CASSPGQAQETQYF. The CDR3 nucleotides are TGTGCCAGCAGCCCAGGACAGGCACAAGAGACCCAGTACTTC.